The 12 T cell receptor beta chains below come from one sample, sequenced in a study of T-cell reconstitution after alpha-beta-depleted transplantation in children. Researchers prepared the TCRbeta library using unique molecular identifiers, the study reports. TCRdb processed the PCR reads anew with MiXCR; each CDR3 protein has one entry. This sample has 45,000 to 60,000 distinct CDR3 sequences, with about 50% found just once. This material consisted of peripheral blood, taken before TCRalphabeta/CD19-depleted stem cell transplant. All receptors come from a boy younger than two with SCID, due to receive a stem cell transplant.

In this sample, this clonotype turned up many times. The chain links TRBV7-7 to TRBJ2-5, with 8 bases fitting TRBD2. Germline values: CDR1 SSHAT, CDR2 FNYEAQ (reference sequence). V was clipped by 4 bases and J by 5 bases; unmatched bases: 9. The CDR3 runs to 15 residues. The CDR3 DNA reads TGTGCCAGCAGCTACGGACTAGCCGGGGGGGAGACCCAGTACTTC. It translates to CASSYGLAGGETQYF.

This chain links TRBV10-1 with TRBJ2-7; TRBD1 is a possible D gene (5 bases). CDR1 WNHNN and CDR2 SYGVQD come from the germline V gene (reference sequence). Trimming removed 3 bases at V and 1 base at J, with 10 bases between. The CDR3 length is 14 residues. The CDR3 sequence is CASSDPKGSYEQYF. DNA of the CDR3: TGCGCCAGCAGTGACCCTAAGGGGTCCTACGAGCAGTACTTC.

The CDR3 sequence is CASSRDREETQYF. For the CDR3, the DNA is TGTGCCAGCAGCCGGGACAGGGAAGAGACCCAGTACTTC. This rearrangement joins TRBV6-1 to TRBJ2-5, with 9 positions matching TRBD1. The V and J ends lost 6 bases and 3 bases, in that order; junction bases with no gene match: 2. The CDR3 extends over 13 amino acids. Germline V lookup: CDR1 MNHNS, CDR2 SASEGT.

This chain links TRBV7-2 with TRBJ2-7; D is unresolved. V lost 1 base, J lost 3 bases, and 10 bases lay in between. Per germline, CDR1 SGHTA and CDR2 FQGNSA. There are 14 residues in the CDR3. The CDR3: CASSLVYGGYEQYF. In DNA, the CDR3 is TGTGCCAGCAGCTTAGTTTACGGCGGCTACGAGCAGTACTTC.

The chain couples TRBV27 to TRBJ1-6; D gene ambiguous. Trimming took 1 base from V and 9 from J, leaving 13 bases between them. The CDR3 runs to 15 residues. The germline V gene encodes CDR1 MNHEY and CDR2 SMNVEV (reference sequence). CDR3 amino acids: CASSLYDAPSSPLHF. Written as DNA, the CDR3 is TGTGCCAGCAGTTTATACGACGCACCGAGTTCACCCCTCCACTTT.

This chain joins TRBV20-1 and TRBJ1-2; D remains ambiguous. Germline V gives CDR1 DFQATT, CDR2 SNEGSKA (reference sequence). The CDR3 totals 15 residues. The germline V and J ends were trimmed by 0 bases and 0 bases, with 11 bases remaining between them. For the CDR3, the DNA is TGCAGTGCTAGAGATATAGTTAGAGCTAACTATGGCTACACCTTC. Its protein is CSARDIVRANYGYTF.

This chain connects TRBV20-1 to TRBJ2-5; D might be TRBD1 (6 bases). V lost 5 bases and J 5 bases, leaving 15 bases between the germline ends. The CDR3 sequence is 13 residues long. In germline, CDR1 is DFQATT, CDR2 SNEGSKA (reference sequence). CDR3: CSAYSRGSETQYF. CDR3 bases: TGCAGTGCTTATAGCAGGGGCTCGGAGACCCAGTACTTC.

The chain uses TRBV6-2 or TRBV6-3 and TRBJ2-3; 8 bases are a match to TRBD2. The CDR3 runs to 20 residues. In germline, CDR1 is MNHEY, CDR2 SVGEGT. With 2 bases clipped from V and 0 bases from J, the junction kept 16 bases outside the gene matches. CDR3 sequence: CASSYGLLTGGITSTDTQYF. The DNA of the CDR3 is TGTGCCAGCAGTTACGGGCTATTAACGGGGGGGATTACTAGCACAGATACGCAGTATTTT.

The chain combines TRBV7-9 with TRBJ2-4; either TRBD1 or TRBD2 may supply D (7 bases each). Trimming cost V 1 base and J 6 bases, with 13 bases left between them. The germline V gene has CDR1 SEHNR and CDR2 FQNEAQ (reference sequence). CDR3 length: 15 residues. The CDR3 is CASSLGSGGGNIQYF. The CDR3 DNA is TGTGCCAGCAGCTTAGGATCAGGGGGGGGAAACATTCAGTACTTC.

The rearrangement joins TRBV18 to TRBJ1-1; TRBD1 matches 9 bases. Germline loops: CDR1 KGHSH, CDR2 LQKENI. This CDR3 has 16 residues. Trimming took 6 bases from V and 3 from J; bases not matched to a gene: 11. CDR3 protein: CASSPRTGARDTEAFF. Written as DNA, the CDR3 is TGTGCCAGCTCTCCCAGGACAGGGGCCAGGGACACTGAAGCTTTCTTT.

The gene calls are TRBV5-5 and TRBJ1-5; D unresolved. Trimming removed 7 bases at V and 1 base at J, with 12 bases between. The CDR3 covers 14 residues. Germline values: CDR1 SGHKS, CDR2 YYEKEE (reference sequence). In nucleotides, the CDR3 is TGTGCCAGCGGCTCAGCCGGGAGCAATCAGCCCCAGCATTTT. It specifies CASGSAGSNQPQHF.

This clonotype has just a few counts. This rearrangement joins TRBV10-3 to TRBJ2-5; D not resolved. V lost 7 bases and J 4 bases, leaving 13 bases between the germline ends. The germline V gene encodes CDR1 ENHRY and CDR2 SYGVKD. The CDR3 sequence is 13 residues long. CDR3 region: CAITAGVRETQYF. The CDR3 DNA reads as TGTGCCATCACCGCAGGAGTACGAGAGACCCAGTACTTC.